The entry below describes one TCR beta chain. Its matching antigen is unknown. Likely a read error: the CDR3 ends without its conserved phenylalanine or tryptophan. No DNA is shown, since the ends of the CDR3 on it are uncertain; the CDR3 is the one TCRdb lists. This sample was included in a study of tumor-infiltrating lymphocytes in localized non-small cell lung cancer. Points from the study as a whole: No link was found between tumor T-cell fraction and recurrence-free survival.

Per the germline V gene, CDR1 is GTSNPN and CDR2 is SVGIG (reference sequence). The CDR3 region is 8 residues in length, termini included. Data came from immunoSEQ multiplex PCR; TCRdb stores just in-frame clones and leaves some out. The data hold about 16,000 clones, with 55% to 75% observed a single time. The TCR was taken from a human donor with non-small cell lung cancer. Specimen: lung tumor tissue. V gene TRBV30 combines with J gene TRBJ2-7; TRBD1 was called by the table and not checked on the DNA. CDR3 residues: CAWKRDRG.